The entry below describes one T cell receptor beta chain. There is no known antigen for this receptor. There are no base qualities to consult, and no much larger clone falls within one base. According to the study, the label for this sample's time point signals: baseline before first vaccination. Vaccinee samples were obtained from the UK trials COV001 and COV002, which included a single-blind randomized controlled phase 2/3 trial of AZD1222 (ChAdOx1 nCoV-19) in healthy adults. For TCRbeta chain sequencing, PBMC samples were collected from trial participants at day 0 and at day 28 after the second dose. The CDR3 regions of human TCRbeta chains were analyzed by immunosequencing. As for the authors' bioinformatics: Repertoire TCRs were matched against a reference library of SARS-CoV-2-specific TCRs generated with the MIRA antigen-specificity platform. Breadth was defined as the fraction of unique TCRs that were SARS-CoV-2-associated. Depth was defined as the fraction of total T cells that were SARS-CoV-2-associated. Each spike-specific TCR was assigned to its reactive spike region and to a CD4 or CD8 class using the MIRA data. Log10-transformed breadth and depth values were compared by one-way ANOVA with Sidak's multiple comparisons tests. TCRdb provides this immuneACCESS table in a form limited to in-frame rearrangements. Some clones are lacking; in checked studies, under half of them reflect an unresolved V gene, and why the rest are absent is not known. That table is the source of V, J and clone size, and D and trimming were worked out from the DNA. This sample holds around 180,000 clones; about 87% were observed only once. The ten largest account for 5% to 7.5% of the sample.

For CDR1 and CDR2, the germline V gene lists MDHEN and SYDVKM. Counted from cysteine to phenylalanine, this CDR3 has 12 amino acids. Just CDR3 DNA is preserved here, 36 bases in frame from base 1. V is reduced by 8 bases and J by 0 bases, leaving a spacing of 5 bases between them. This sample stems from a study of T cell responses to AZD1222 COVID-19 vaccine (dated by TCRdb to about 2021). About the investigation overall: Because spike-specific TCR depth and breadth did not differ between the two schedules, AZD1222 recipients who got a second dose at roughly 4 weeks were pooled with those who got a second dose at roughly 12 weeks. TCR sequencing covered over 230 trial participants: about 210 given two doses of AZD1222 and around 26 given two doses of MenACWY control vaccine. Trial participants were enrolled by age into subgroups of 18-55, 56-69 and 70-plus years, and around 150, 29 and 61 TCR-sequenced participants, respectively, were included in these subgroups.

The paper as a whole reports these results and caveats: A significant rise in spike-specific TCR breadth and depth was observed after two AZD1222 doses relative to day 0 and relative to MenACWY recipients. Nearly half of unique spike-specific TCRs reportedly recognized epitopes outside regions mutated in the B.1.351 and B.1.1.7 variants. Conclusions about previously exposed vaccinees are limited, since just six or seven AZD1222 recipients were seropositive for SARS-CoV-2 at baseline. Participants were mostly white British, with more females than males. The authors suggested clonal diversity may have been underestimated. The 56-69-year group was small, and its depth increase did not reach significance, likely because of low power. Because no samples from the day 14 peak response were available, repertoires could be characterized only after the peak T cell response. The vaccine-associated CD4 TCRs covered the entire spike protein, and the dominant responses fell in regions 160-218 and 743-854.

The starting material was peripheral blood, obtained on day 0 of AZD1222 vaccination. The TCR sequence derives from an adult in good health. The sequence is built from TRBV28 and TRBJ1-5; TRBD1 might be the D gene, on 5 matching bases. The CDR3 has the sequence CASGTSNQPQHF. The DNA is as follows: TGTGCCAGCGGGACTAGCAATCAGCCCCAGCATTTT.